This entry concerns a single T cell receptor beta chain. Antigen specificity is unknown. J lost 4 bases, V lost 2 bases, and 7 bases had no gene match. The length of the CDR3 is 16 residues. The germline V gene has CDR1 SGHDN and CDR2 FVKESK. This specimen belongs to a study of T cell repertoires in cytomegalovirus infection. On the study more broadly: Selection of CMV epitopes for the study included recently identified HLA-C-restricted and well-studied HLA-B-restricted ones. A matching HLA type, together with CMV infection, was signaled by public TCR beta signatures. The study, taken as a whole, reports: Cumulative frequency (of public TCR beta family members) identified carriers of CMV plus the relevant HLA. What dominated the ex vivo response were HLA-C-restricted CMV-specific TCR beta clonotypes.

In TCRdb, the reads were re-called with MiXCR into one record per CDR3 protein. Of about 920,000 distinct CDR3 sequences listed, more than 25% are singletons. The TCR sequence derives from a human donor in good health (CMV status not recorded). Some clones in this sample may be carry-over from other donors' samples. The chain joins TRBV14 to TRBJ2-1, with 8 bases that match TRBD1. Sequencing used cultured CD8+ T cells from PBMCs, obtained from culture after CMV antigen stimulation. CDR3 sequence reads: CASSQPGTGYYNEQFF. The CDR3 DNA follows: TGTGCCAGCAGCCAACCCGGGACAGGCTATTACAATGAGCAGTTCTTC.